A single T cell receptor (beta chain) is shown here with its context. Its specificity is unknown. The PCR made use of 60 Vbeta and 13 Jbeta primers. Some clones are missing from TCRdb's copy, which holds only in-frame ones; the method was immunoSEQ multiplex PCR. The listing records roughly 200,000 clones. This entry belongs to a study of cytomegalovirus exposure and HLA in healthy donors. Study-wide background: Within an early data release were tens of millions of unique TCRs drawn from HLA-typed donors.

Whole-study results and caveats: Earlier analysis looked at TCR beta V segments, and most were productive about 90% or about 30% of the time. The records held CMV serostatus as the only immune exposure information.

Germline V gene lookup returns CDR1 MNHNS and CDR2 SASEGT. The V gene end was trimmed by 0 bases and the J gene end by 5 bases; junction bases not matched to a gene: 6. This CDR3 is 17 amino acids long. The chain employs TRBV6-1 and TRBJ2-2; TRBD2 matches 10 bases. The source is a girl aged 2 to 9 in good health and CMV-seropositive. Sequenced sample: PBMCs. CDR3 in DNA: TGTGCCAGCAGTGAAGCGCCAGCGGGAGGGGATACCGGGGAGCTGTTTTTT. Its translation is CASSEAPAGGDTGELFF.